This TCR beta chain was sequenced during a study of T cell clonality in common variable immunodeficiency. Here immunoSEQ multiplex PCR was the method, and the copy in TCRdb shows in-frame clones only, minus some. In total the sample includes 50,000 or so clones, none of them seen once. The sequence came from a person aged 18-69 years in good health. Sequences were obtained from peripheral blood mononuclear cells.

The chain's CDR3 is CASIGQGLNSPLFF. The DNA read from the CDR3 is TGTGCCAGTATTGGGCAGGGGTTAAATTCACCA. This chain joins TRBV19 and TRBJ1-4; D might be TRBD1 (6 bases). The read halts 3 residues ahead of the CDR3 end, with the missing end drawn from the germline J gene. The germline CDR1 and CDR2 sequences are LNHDA and SQIVND (reference sequence). The CDR3 consists of 14 residues.